These 7 T cell receptor beta chains were all obtained from the same sample, sequenced in a study of T cell responses to AZD1222 COVID-19 vaccine. Using immunoSEQ multiplex PCR, the repertoire was profiled, and TCRdb retains in-frame clones only, with some absent. This sample has around 110,000 clones; about 92% occur once, and the top ten carry roughly 8.9%. The sample was peripheral blood, taken 28 days after the second AZD1222 dose. These receptors all come from an adult who received the AZD1222 COVID-19 vaccine.

The chain combines TRBV7-9 with TRBJ2-2, with D possibly matching TRBD2 (6 bases). The CDR3 has 17 residues. From germline, CDR1 is SEHNR and CDR2 FQNEAQ (reference sequence). V was pared by 0 bases and J by 7 bases, with 18 bases between. The CDR3 nucleotides are TGTGCCAGCAGCTTAGCGGATTACGGGAGTTACATCGGGGAGCTGTTTTTT. Its translation: CASSLADYGSYIGELFF.

This chain links TRBV25-1 with TRBJ2-5; D uncertain. Germline V gene data show CDR1 as MGHDK and CDR2 as SYGVNS. The CDR3 is 14 residues long. V lost 3 bases and J lost 2, with 10 bases in between. The CDR3 bases are TGTGCCAGCAGTGATGCCGCATATCAAGAGACCCAGTACTTC. This encodes CASSDAAYQETQYF.

The chain carries TRBV13 and TRBJ2-7; tentative D call: TRBD2 (5 bases). This CDR3 is built from 15 residues. Germline assignment: CDR1 PRHDT and CDR2 FYEKMQ (reference sequence). V was trimmed by 5 bases and J by 2 bases, leaving 16 bases between them. CDR3 nucleotides: TGTGCCAGCAGCGCTCCCTTTGGACTGACCTACGAGCAGTACTTC. Translation: CASSAPFGLTYEQYF.

V is TRBV7-3 and J is TRBJ2-7; D is undetermined. The CDR3 sequence is 15 residues long. Germline CDR1 and CDR2: SGHTA and FQGTGA. Trimming took 5 bases from V and 0 from J, leaving 14 bases between them. In DNA, the CDR3 is TGTGCCAGCAGCCCAGACGGGCCCTCCTCCTACGAGCAGTACTTC. Its protein product is CASSPDGPSSYEQYF.

The V gene is TRBV30, the J gene TRBJ1-1; D unresolved. The V gene lost 1 base and the J gene lost 2 bases, with 8 bases spanning the gap. CDR3 size: 13 residues. The germline gives CDR1 GTSNPN, CDR2 SVGIG (reference sequence). In DNA, the CDR3 is TGTGCCTGGAGTGGGCAGATTAACACTGAAGCTTTCTTT. This codes for CAWSGQINTEAFF.

This clone appeared a few times. The V call is TRBV28, the J call TRBJ2-7; D tentatively fits TRBD1 or TRBD2 (5 bases each). V shed 5 bases and J shed 6 bases, with 20 bases lying between them. The CDR3 has 15 residues. Per the germline V gene, CDR1 is MDHEN and CDR2 is SYDVKM. CDR3 in amino acids: CASSPPGPRILEQYF. The CDR3 region has the DNA TGTGCCAGCAGTCCCCCGGGACCCAGAATACTCGAGCAGTACTTC.

This clone has just a few counts. This rearrangement joins TRBV12-3 or TRBV12-4 to TRBJ1-2; D uncertain. The CDR3 runs to 11 residues. Trimming removed 8 bases from V and 5 bases from J, with 9 bases in between. The CDR3 region has the DNA TGTGCCAGCGGTCGACTGTATGGCTACACCTTC. It is translated as CASGRLYGYTF.